This T cell receptor (beta chain) was obtained from a study of T cells in Graves' hyperthyroidism and ophthalmopathy (dated by TCRdb to between 2018 and 2021). Regarding the research as a whole: Peripheral blood samples were taken at initial diagnosis, before any treatment was given. TCR V-J signatures able to tell the groups apart were searched for in a discovery cohort of 100 patients, of whom more than 40 had Graves' ophthalmopathy and about 60 had stable Graves' hyperthyroidism. Whether ophthalmopathy could be predicted prospectively was tested in an independent validation cohort made up of roughly 19 hyperthyroidism patients plus 17 patients who later progressed to ophthalmopathy. The 95 to 100 discovery patients were randomly divided into training and test sets at a 7:3 ratio. Thyroid tissue and blood T-cell repertoires from about six Graves' hyperthyroidism patients were also compared in the study. Following sampling, methimazole starting at 30 mg daily was given to hyperthyroidism patients, and high-dose intravenous methylprednisolone was given to ophthalmopathy patients. The paper describes TCR Vbeta CDR3 sequencing of around 140 peripheral blood samples, made up of some 42 ophthalmopathy patients, approximately 73 hyperthyroidism patients and roughly 17 progressor patients.

TCR beta CDR3 regions were amplified from RNA transcripts. The first round of RT-PCR for the TCR CDR3 was performed with the HTBI primer set and the Qiagen OneStep RT-PCR kit. Libraries were constructed in a second round of multiplex PCR, after which size selection and purification were performed. Paired-end sequencing of the libraries was performed with 100 bp reads on an Illumina HiSeq2000. The authors' pipeline ran thus. SOAPnuke was used to process the raw data, with reads discarded if the reads contained adapters or uncalled bases, had a mean Phred below 15, or lacked an exact constant-primer or identifier match. High-quality paired reads were merged with COPE v1.2.5, and unique nucleotide sequences were defined as clonotypes. MiTCR v1.1 was used to align the clonotypes against IMGT TRBV, TRBD and TRBJ reference segments. The analysis was restricted to V-J combinations with a frequency above 0.0001, which together covered 99% to 99.2% of the repertoires. A TCS score was defined as the ratio between F50 (clonal expansion) and ExV (chaos), using BLOSUM62-based TCRdist between CDR3 peptides within each V-J. Welch's t-statistics and random forest reduced fewer than 600 V-J features to roughly 13, which were used in a naive Bayes classifier (R e1071). TCRdb reanalyzed the raw reads on its own, using fastp at Q25 for trimming and MiXCR for clone calling, and kept in-frame beta chains. All rows with the same CDR3 protein become a single entry with the most common DNA and genes. These V and J calls rely on TCRdb rather than the paper's analysis. The sample yields about 250,000 distinct CDR3 sequences; about 24% were counted once. The top ten constitute roughly 35% of the sample.

The CDR3, cysteine through phenylalanine, is 13 amino acids long. The DNA shown is the 39-base CDR3, in frame from base 1. CDR1 and CDR2 are drawn from the germline V gene: MDHEN, SYDVKM. The germline V end is reduced by 8 bases and the J end by 1 base; junction bases left unmatched: 4. What the work shows at the level of the full study, not this receptor alone: Most expanded thyroid clonotypes (frequency above 0.001) were also found in blood, which suggests that blood repertoires may mirror thyroid immune responses. In cross-validation, a model built on a 13 V-J signature told ophthalmopathy apart from stable hyperthyroidism with about 90% sensitivity and roughly 82% specificity, and in testing the same model reached 80%/75%. In validation, the model predicted progression to ophthalmopathy with around 71% sensitivity and about 73% specificity, a median of about six months before onset. Sample size was not statistically predetermined, and blinding of investigators to group allocation was not performed.

In the ophthalmopathy patients, disease was moderately to severely active, with a Clinical Activity Score of 3 or more, a NOSPECS grade of 4 or more, and a duration of less than 3 months. Any patient with an uncontrolled infection, another autoimmune disease, pregnancy or lactation was excluded. Diagnoses were established on the basis of clinical symptoms, serum thyroxine and TRAb, thyroid ultrasound, and orbital computed tomography. PBMCs were isolated from about 9.2 ml of fresh peripheral blood by Ficoll-Paque density gradient centrifugation. Total RNA was extracted using Trizol reagent, and RNA quality was assessed on an Agilent 2100 Bioanalyzer. A note on this clonotype: Its target antigen remains unknown. Nothing much larger sits one base from this clone, and base qualities are not available.

This receptor was identified in a middle-aged woman with Graves' ophthalmopathy. Sequencing used blood. Recombination connected TRBV28 to TRBJ1-1; 7 junctional bases match TRBD1. The nucleotides are TGTGCCAGCCAGACAGGGAGGAACACTGAAGCTTTCTTT. Its amino acids are CASQTGRNTEAFF.